Listed below are T cell receptor beta chains from one sample, sequenced in a study of graft-versus-host responses after intestinal transplantation. Sequencing was performed with immunoSEQ multiplex PCR; in TCRdb, only in-frame clones are kept and a portion is missing. The sample includes roughly 17,000 clones, approximately 86% of them seen just once. The sample consisted of ileum tissue, taken 17 days after transplant. Receptors were obtained from a human patient who received an intestinal transplant, so some T cells may come from the graft donor. Both conserved end residues are part of each CDR3. D genes are given only for firm matches. Size tells how often a clone was seen (once, few, many) or the class of an expanded clone, and some rows leave it out.

v_gene: TRBV29-1; d_gene: .; abundance: few; j_gene: TRBJ1-2; CDR3nt: TGCAGCGCGGAAGACCGAGCTAACTATGGCTACACCTTC; CDR3aa: CSAEDRANYGYTF
v_gene: TRBV5-1; d_gene: TRBD2; abundance: once; j_gene: TRBJ2-3; CDR3nt: TGCGCCAGCAGATCGACTAGCGGGAGTTTTGAGGTGACAGATACGCAGTATTTT; CDR3aa: CASRSTSGSFEVTDTQYF
v_gene: TRBV5-1; d_gene: TRBD2; abundance: .; j_gene: TRBJ2-5; CDR3nt: TGCGCCAGCAGCTTGGGACTAGCGGGGATAGAGACCCAGTACTTC; CDR3aa: CASSLGLAGIETQYF
v_gene: TRBV28; d_gene: .; abundance: .; j_gene: TRBJ2-1; CDR3nt: TGTGCCAGCAGTTGGCACGAGGATGTGGGGGTCGCGATTCTCAGGAGCTCCTACAATGAGCAGTTCTTC; CDR3aa: CASSWHEDVGVAILRSSYNEQFF
v_gene: TRBV28; d_gene: .; abundance: .; j_gene: TRBJ1-1; CDR3nt: TGTGCCAGCGGAAAAGGAAACACTGAAGCTTTCTTT; CDR3aa: CASGKGNTEAFF
v_gene: TRBV11-3; d_gene: .; abundance: .; j_gene: TRBJ2-3; CDR3nt: TGTGCCAGCAGCTCCAGGGGAAACACAGATACGCAGTATTTT; CDR3aa: CASSSRGNTDTQYF
v_gene: TRBV6-5; d_gene: .; abundance: .; j_gene: TRBJ2-1; CDR3nt: TGTGCCAGCAGTTATCGTAGCTTCGATGAGCAGTTCTTC; CDR3aa: CASSYRSFDEQFF
v_gene: TRBV28; d_gene: .; abundance: .; j_gene: TRBJ2-3; CDR3nt: TGTGCCAGCAGTTTGGGCAGGGGGGTTAAGGGGCAGTATTTT; CDR3aa: CASSLGRGVKGQYF
v_gene: TRBV7-6; d_gene: .; abundance: once; j_gene: TRBJ2-1; CDR3nt: TGTGCCAGCAGCCTCGGGAAGAGCTCCTACAATGAGCAGTTCTTC; CDR3aa: CASSLGKSSYNEQFF
v_gene: TRBV30; d_gene: .; abundance: .; j_gene: TRBJ2-6; CDR3nt: TGTGCCTGGATCGGCCGGGGGTCTGGGGCCAACGTCCTGACTTTC; CDR3aa: CAWIGRGSGANVLTF
v_gene: TRBV2; d_gene: .; abundance: .; j_gene: TRBJ2-7; CDR3nt: TGTGCCAGCGGCAGAACCTACGAGCAGTACTTC; CDR3aa: CASGRTYEQYF
v_gene: TRBV5-1; d_gene: .; abundance: .; j_gene: TRBJ2-6; CDR3nt: TGCGCCAGCAGCTTGGAGGGGGGTTCTGGGGCCAACGTCCTGACTTTC; CDR3aa: CASSLEGGSGANVLTF
v_gene: TRBV28; d_gene: .; abundance: .; j_gene: TRBJ2-7; CDR3nt: TGTGCCTGTCACAGGGACGCCTACGAGCAGTACTTC; CDR3aa: CACHRDAYEQYF
v_gene: TRBV28; d_gene: .; abundance: .; j_gene: TRBJ1-5; CDR3nt: TGTGCCAGCAGTTGGTGGGCTTGGCAGCCCCAGCATTTT; CDR3aa: CASSWWAWQPQHF
v_gene: TRBV9; d_gene: TRBD2; abundance: few; j_gene: TRBJ2-3; CDR3nt: TGTGCCAGCAGCCCCTGGGGGAGGGACGGAGATACGCAGTATTTT; CDR3aa: CASSPWGRDGDTQYF
v_gene: TRBV29-1; d_gene: .; abundance: .; j_gene: TRBJ2-1; CDR3nt: TGCAGCGTTGGGCTAGCTTGGCTCGGGGAGCAGTTCTTC; CDR3aa: CSVGLAWLGEQFF
v_gene: TRBV7-2; d_gene: .; abundance: .; j_gene: TRBJ2-7; CDR3nt: TGTGCCAGCAGTCAGGGGCATTCTTCCTACGAGCAGTACTTC; CDR3aa: CASSQGHSSYEQYF
v_gene: TRBV29-1; d_gene: .; abundance: .; j_gene: TRBJ2-1; CDR3nt: TGCAGCGTTGTAGACTCGTTGCCTAGAGAGCAGTTCTTC; CDR3aa: CSVVDSLPREQFF
v_gene: TRBV4-1; d_gene: .; abundance: .; j_gene: TRBJ2-1; CDR3nt: TGCGCCAGCAGCCACGATCCGAGGTCAAGCTCCTACAATGAGCAGTTCTTC; CDR3aa: CASSHDPRSSSYNEQFF
v_gene: TRBV2; d_gene: .; abundance: .; j_gene: TRBJ1-5; CDR3nt: TGTGCCAGCAGGGACGGGAAGAAGCCCCAGCATTTT; CDR3aa: CASRDGKKPQHF
v_gene: TRBV27; d_gene: .; abundance: few; j_gene: TRBJ1-2; CDR3nt: TGTGCCAGCAGTTTGAACAGCAACTATGGCTACACCTTC; CDR3aa: CASSLNSNYGYTF
v_gene: TRBV30; d_gene: .; abundance: .; j_gene: TRBJ2-1; CDR3nt: TGTGCCTGTTCGGGAGAGGGTGCCTACAATGAGCAGTTCTTC; CDR3aa: CACSGEGAYNEQFF
v_gene: TRBV28; d_gene: TRBD1; abundance: .; j_gene: TRBJ1-1; CDR3nt: TGTGCCAGCAGTGACGACAGGGGGCGTCACACTGAAGCTTTCTTT; CDR3aa: CASSDDRGRHTEAFF
v_gene: TRBV15; d_gene: TRBD2; abundance: .; j_gene: TRBJ2-3; CDR3nt: TGTGCCACCAGCAGAGAATCAGCGGGGTGGCCAGATACGCAGTATTTT; CDR3aa: CATSRESAGWPDTQYF
v_gene: TRBV6-5; d_gene: .; abundance: .; j_gene: TRBJ2-7; CDR3nt: TGTGCCAGCAGCCCCGACAGGTGGAATTACGAGCAGTACTTC; CDR3aa: CASSPDRWNYEQYF
v_gene: TRBV7-9; d_gene: .; abundance: .; j_gene: TRBJ1-1; CDR3nt: TGTGCCAGCAGCATGGGACTGGCGCTGGGTTTTGATGAAGCTTTCTTT; CDR3aa: CASSMGLALGFDEAFF
v_gene: TRBV10-3; d_gene: .; abundance: .; j_gene: TRBJ2-3; CDR3nt: TGTGCCATCTGGCAGGGCACAGATACGCAGTATTTT; CDR3aa: CAIWQGTDTQYF
v_gene: TRBV2; d_gene: TRBD2; abundance: .; j_gene: TRBJ2-4; CDR3nt: TGTGCCAGCTGGCAGAGGGGGTCTAGCGGGGGAAACATTCAGTACTTC; CDR3aa: CASWQRGSSGGNIQYF
v_gene: TRBV6-5; d_gene: .; abundance: few; j_gene: TRBJ2-7; CDR3nt: TGTGCCAGCAGTTACTCAGGGTTCCACTACGAGCAGTACTTC; CDR3aa: CASSYSGFHYEQYF
v_gene: TRBV10-1; d_gene: .; abundance: large; j_gene: TRBJ2-1; CDR3nt: TGCGCCAGCAGTGAGTCGCTCGCGGGGGCGGGCGATGAGCAGTTCTTC; CDR3aa: CASSESLAGAGDEQFF
v_gene: TRBV4-1; d_gene: .; abundance: .; j_gene: TRBJ2-6; CDR3nt: TGCGCCAGCAGCCAAGAAGCAGGCCTACTCTCTGGGGCCAACGTCCTGACTTTC; CDR3aa: CASSQEAGLLSGANVLTF
v_gene: TRBV7-8; d_gene: .; abundance: .; j_gene: TRBJ1-5; CDR3nt: TGTGCCAGCAGTCTGGGGGGACGGTCCAATCAGCCCCAGCATTTT; CDR3aa: CASSLGGRSNQPQHF
v_gene: TRBV29-1; d_gene: TRBD1; abundance: .; j_gene: TRBJ2-2; CDR3nt: TGCAGCGCAGGGACAGGGGGCTTCACCGGGGAGCTGTTTTTT; CDR3aa: CSAGTGGFTGELFF
v_gene: TRBV5-1; d_gene: TRBD1; abundance: .; j_gene: TRBJ1-2; CDR3nt: TGCGCCAGCAGCTTGGACCAGGACAGGGCAGTACAGGATGGCTACACCTTC; CDR3aa: CASSLDQDRAVQDGYTF
v_gene: TRBV19; d_gene: TRBD1; abundance: .; j_gene: TRBJ2-7; CDR3nt: TGTGCCAGTAGCAGAGGACAGGGGCCCTACTACGAGCAGTACTTC; CDR3aa: CASSRGQGPYYEQYF
v_gene: TRBV27; d_gene: .; abundance: once; j_gene: TRBJ2-1; CDR3nt: TGTGCCAGCAGTTTGGGACGCCAATACAATGGGCAGTTCTTC; CDR3aa: CASSLGRQYNGQFF
v_gene: TRBV2; d_gene: TRBD2; abundance: .; j_gene: TRBJ2-2; CDR3nt: TGTGCCAGTTGGGGACTAGGCTCCGGGGAGCTGTTTTTT; CDR3aa: CASWGLGSGELFF
v_gene: TRBV6-5; d_gene: .; abundance: .; j_gene: TRBJ2-6; CDR3nt: TGTGCCAGCAGTTACTCGTATGGGTCTGGGGCCAACGTCCTGACTTTC; CDR3aa: CASSYSYGSGANVLTF
v_gene: TRBV4-3; d_gene: TRBD2; abundance: .; j_gene: TRBJ2-3; CDR3nt: TGCGCCAGCAGCCAAGGAGTTTTGTGGCGGGAGGGAGGCGATACGCAGTATTTT; CDR3aa: CASSQGVLWREGGDTQYF
v_gene: TRBV19; d_gene: .; abundance: .; j_gene: TRBJ2-5; CDR3nt: TGTGCCAGTAGTGTATTCCCAGGAGGGGAGACCCAGTACTTC; CDR3aa: CASSVFPGGETQYF
v_gene: TRBV4-3; d_gene: .; abundance: .; j_gene: TRBJ2-3; CDR3nt: TGCGCCAGCAGCCAAGAGTCTGTGAGCACAGATACGCAGTATTTT; CDR3aa: CASSQESVSTDTQYF
v_gene: TRBV9; d_gene: .; abundance: .; j_gene: TRBJ2-2; CDR3nt: TGTGCCAGCAGCCCGGGGAGACAGCCGTCCGGGGAGCTGTTTTTT; CDR3aa: CASSPGRQPSGELFF
v_gene: TRBV9; d_gene: .; abundance: few; j_gene: TRBJ2-7; CDR3nt: TGTGCCAGCAGCGTAGGGACTTTACCTTACGAGCAGTACTTC; CDR3aa: CASSVGTLPYEQYF
v_gene: TRBV18; d_gene: .; abundance: .; j_gene: TRBJ2-1; CDR3nt: TGTGCCAGCTCACCAAACGGCTACAATGAGCAGTTCTTC; CDR3aa: CASSPNGYNEQFF
v_gene: TRBV6-6; d_gene: .; abundance: .; j_gene: TRBJ2-1; CDR3nt: TGTGCCAGCAGTTACTCCCGACTAGGCTCCTACAATGAGCAGTTCTTC; CDR3aa: CASSYSRLGSYNEQFF
v_gene: TRBV15; d_gene: TRBD1; abundance: .; j_gene: TRBJ2-7; CDR3nt: TGTGCCACCAGCACCGGGACAGTGAGGGAGCAGTACTTC; CDR3aa: CATSTGTVREQYF
v_gene: TRBV7-3; d_gene: TRBD2; abundance: .; j_gene: TRBJ2-1; CDR3nt: TGTGCCAGCAGCTTGACTAGCTGGAGTGAGCAGTTCTTC; CDR3aa: CASSLTSWSEQFF
v_gene: TRBV29-1; d_gene: .; abundance: .; j_gene: TRBJ2-1; CDR3nt: TGCAGCGTTGAAATGGCGTGGGGCAATGAGCAGTTCTTC; CDR3aa: CSVEMAWGNEQFF
v_gene: TRBV4-3; d_gene: TRBD2; abundance: .; j_gene: TRBJ2-1; CDR3nt: TGCGCCAGCAGCCAAGATTGGGGACTAGCGGGAGGCGGCTCCTACAATGAGCAGTTCTTC; CDR3aa: CASSQDWGLAGGGSYNEQFF
v_gene: TRBV11-3; d_gene: TRBD2; abundance: once; j_gene: TRBJ2-1; CDR3nt: TGTGCCAGCAGCTCGACTAGCGGGAGATGGAGCAATGAGCAGTTCTTC; CDR3aa: CASSSTSGRWSNEQFF
v_gene: TRBV27; d_gene: .; abundance: .; j_gene: TRBJ2-5; CDR3nt: TGTGCCAGCAGGGGGGGTTTGACCCAGTACTTC; CDR3aa: CASRGGLTQYF
v_gene: TRBV28; d_gene: .; abundance: .; j_gene: TRBJ2-7; CDR3nt: TGTGCCAGTGCCCAACCCGGGGAGGGGGACGAGCAGTACTTC; CDR3aa: CASAQPGEGDEQYF
v_gene: TRBV19; d_gene: .; abundance: .; j_gene: TRBJ1-2; CDR3nt: TGTGCCTCATACCCCGGGACGGAAGCTAACTATGGCTACACCTTC; CDR3aa: CASYPGTEANYGYTF
v_gene: TRBV28; d_gene: .; abundance: .; j_gene: TRBJ1-1; CDR3nt: TGTGCCAGCAGTTTATCCCCACCGGACAGGAACACTGAAGCTTTCTTT; CDR3aa: CASSLSPPDRNTEAFF
v_gene: TRBV18; d_gene: TRBD2; abundance: .; j_gene: TRBJ2-1; CDR3nt: TGTGCCAGCTCACGACTAGCGGGAGGGGTGCCTCAAGACAATGAGCAGTTCTTC; CDR3aa: CASSRLAGGVPQDNEQFF
v_gene: TRBV6-1; d_gene: .; abundance: .; j_gene: TRBJ2-2; CDR3nt: TGTGCCAGCAGTGGGAGGGCAGCTCAAACCGGGGAGCTGTTTTTT; CDR3aa: CASSGRAAQTGELFF